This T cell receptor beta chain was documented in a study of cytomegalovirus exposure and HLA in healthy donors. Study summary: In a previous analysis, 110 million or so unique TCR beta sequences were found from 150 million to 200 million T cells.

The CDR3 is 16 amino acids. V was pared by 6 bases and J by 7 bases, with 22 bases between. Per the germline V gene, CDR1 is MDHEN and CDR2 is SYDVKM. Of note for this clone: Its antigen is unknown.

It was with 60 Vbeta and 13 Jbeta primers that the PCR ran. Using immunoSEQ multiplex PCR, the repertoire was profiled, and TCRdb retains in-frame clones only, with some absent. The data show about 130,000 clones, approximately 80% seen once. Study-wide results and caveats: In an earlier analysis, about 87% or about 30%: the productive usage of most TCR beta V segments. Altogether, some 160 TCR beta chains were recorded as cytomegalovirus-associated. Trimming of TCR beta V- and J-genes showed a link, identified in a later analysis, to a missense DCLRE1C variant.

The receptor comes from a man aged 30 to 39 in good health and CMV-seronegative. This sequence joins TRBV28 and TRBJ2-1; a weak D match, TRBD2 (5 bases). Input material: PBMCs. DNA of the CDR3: TGTGCCAGCAGCCCACTAGGACGAGGTAGTACGAATGAGCAGTTCTTC. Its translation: CASSPLGRGSTNEQFF. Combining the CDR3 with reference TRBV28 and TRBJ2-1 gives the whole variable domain DVKVTQSSRYLVKRTGEKVFLECVQDMDHENMFWYRQDPGLGLRLIYFSYDVKMKEKGDIPEGYSVSREKKERFSLILESASTNQTSMYLCASSPLGRGSTNEQFFGPGTRLTVL.